This passage covers 17 T cell receptor beta chains from one sample sequenced in a study of molecular identifiers for immune sequencing clone quantification. TCRdb processed the PCR reads anew with MiXCR; each CDR3 protein has one entry. This repertoire shows 50,000 to 65,000 distinct CDR3 sequences, less than 25% found once; its top ten account for 1.5% to 2%. What was sequenced was naive CD8+ T cells from blood, with Jurkat cell RNA spiked in. Regarding subset: FACS-sorted CD8+CD4-CCR7+CD45RA+ naive T cells. Receptors were obtained from a human donor in good health. Some libraries in this study had Jurkat cell RNA spiked in.

This clonotype was picked up many times. The genes are TRBV7-2 and TRBJ2-7, with 8 bases fitting TRBD2. V lost 3 bases and J lost 7; bases outside the gene matches: 2. CDR3 size: 12 residues. Germline values: CDR1 SGHTA, CDR2 FQGNSA. The CDR3 loop is CASSLRGEEQYF. In DNA form, the CDR3 reads TGTGCCAGCAGCTTGCGGGGGGAGGAGCAGTACTTC.

This clonotype has at least ten counts. This chain links TRBV30 with TRBJ2-3; D is ambiguous. The germline V gene encodes CDR1 GTSNPN and CDR2 SVGIG (reference sequence). This CDR3 is 15 amino acids long. Trimming removed 0 bases at V and 0 bases at J, with 10 bases between. CDR3 coding DNA: TGTGCCTGGAGTGTGGTAGGCCATAGCACAGATACGCAGTATTTT. Translating gives CAWSVVGHSTDTQYF. Based on the CDR3 plus reference TRBV30 and TRBJ2-3, the full variable domain is SQTIHQWPATLVQPVGSPLSLECTVEGTSNPNLYWYRQAAGRGLQLLFYSVGIGQISSEVPQNLSASRPQDRQFILSSKKLLLSDSGFYLCAWSVVGHSTDTQYFGPGTRLTVL.

This clonotype was observed at least ten times. The gene calls are TRBV29-1 and TRBJ2-5, with D uncertain. The CDR3 has 13 amino acids. Germline V lookup: CDR1 SQVTM, CDR2 ANQGSEA. Trimming took off 3 bases at V and 1 base at J, with 9 bases between the two ends. The CDR3 region is CSVDLRTQETQYF. DNA of the CDR3: TGCAGCGTTGATCTTAGGACCCAAGAGACCCAGTACTTC.

This clonotype was found a few times. One junction end does not reproduce the germline sequence, and a read error may be involved. The V gene is TRBV14, the J gene TRBJ2-7, with no clear D. This CDR3 has 15 residues. CDR1 is SGHDN, CDR2 FVKESK, per germline. CDR3 in amino acids: CASSHRQTWPYAQYF. The CDR3 coding sequence is TGTGCCAGCAGCCATCGTCAAACCTGGCCCTACGCGCAGTACTTC.

The table lists this clonotype with many counts. DNA for the CDR3: TGCAGTGCTAGGGGGGCTTTGAACACTGAAGCTTTCTTT. Translation gives CSARGALNTEAFF. The J gene is TRBJ1-1, the V gene TRBV20-1; D might be TRBD1 (6 bases). The CDR3 contains 13 residues. Per germline, CDR1 DFQATT and CDR2 SNEGSKA (reference sequence). The V gene lost 3 bases and the J gene lost 0 bases, with 8 bases spanning the gap.

This clonotype showed up many times. The chain couples TRBV10-2 to TRBJ2-3; 9 nucleotides align to TRBD2. The CDR3 extends over 17 amino acids. The junction had 8 bases not matched to a gene; V was cut back by 2 bases and J by 2 bases. CDR1 is WSHSY and CDR2 is SAAADI in the germline V gene. The CDR3 DNA reads as TGCGCCAGCAGTGAGGGTAGCGGGGGATTCGACACAGATACGCAGTATTTT. It codes for CASSEGSGGFDTDTQYF.

At least ten counts were recorded for this clonotype. The rearrangement joins TRBV30 to TRBJ2-7; D unclear. CDR1 is GTSNPN, CDR2 SVGIG, per germline (reference sequence). V shed 0 bases and J shed 4 bases, with 13 bases lying between them. The CDR3 length is 14 residues. The CDR3 region is CAWSVGYLVYEQYF. For the CDR3, the DNA is TGTGCCTGGAGTGTGGGCTACCTAGTTTACGAGCAGTACTTC.

The rearrangement uses TRBV7-6 and TRBJ2-3; D is possibly TRBD2 (6 bases). Trimming removed 5 bases at V and 14 bases at J, with 23 bases between. Germline-derived CDR1 and CDR2 are SGHVS and FNYEAQ. The CDR3 contains 14 residues. The CDR3 nucleotides read TGTGCCAGCAGCCCCGAGACTAGAGGTGATGCGCGGTATTTT. It is translated as CASSPETRGDARYF.

This clonotype was recorded at least ten times. The chain links TRBV7-9 to TRBJ1-5; 7 bases match TRBD1. CDR3 length: 15 amino acids. Germline loops: CDR1 SEHNR, CDR2 FQNEAQ (reference sequence). After removal of 1 base from V and 6 bases from J, the junction contained 6 bases not matched to a gene. CDR3 in amino acids: CASSLDDRVGQPQHF. In DNA, the CDR3 is TGTGCCAGCAGCTTAGATGACAGGGTAGGTCAGCCCCAGCATTTT.

As regards this clonotype: A read error may be the cause here, since a much bigger clone is one base away. The chain joins TRBV7-6 to TRBJ2-1, with D unresolved. In germline, CDR1 is SGHVS, CDR2 FNYEAQ. This CDR3 region has 13 residues. The V end lost 1 base, the J end lost 11 bases, and 12 bases lay between the germline ends. Written as DNA, the CDR3 is TGTGCCAGCAGCTTAGTTAGGGCCCGAAAGCAGTTCTTC. It codes for CASSLVRARKQFF.

As regards this clonotype: One end of the junction does not line up with germline, which may come from a read error. This chain connects TRBV4-1 to TRBJ2-3, with TRBD2 matching over 14 bases. CDR1 is MGHRA, CDR2 YSYEKL, per germline. The CDR3 totals 18 residues. CDR3: CARSPAGRLAGGADTQYF. The CDR3 bases are TGCGCCCGCAGCCCCGCGGGGCGACTAGCGGGGGGGGCAGATACGCAGTATTTT.

This clonotype was observed many times. This chain uses TRBV6-2 or TRBV6-3 with TRBJ1-5; 8 positions agree with TRBD1. This CDR3 has 16 residues. Germline values: CDR1 MNHEY, CDR2 SVGEGT. Trimming took 8 bases from V and 1 from J; bases not matched to a gene: 10. The CDR3 nucleotides are TGTGCCAGCTCTATCTCAGGGGGCTGGAGCAATCAGCCCCAGCATTTT. It encodes CASSISGGWSNQPQHF.

This clonotype was picked up many times. V usage is TRBV12-3 or TRBV12-4 and J usage is TRBJ2-3; 8 bases agree with TRBD1. With 5 bases clipped from V and 5 bases from J, the junction kept 18 bases outside the gene matches. CDR3 length equals 18 residues. The CDR3 sequence is CASSHPSTWAGGEDTQYF. CDR3 sequence (DNA): TGTGCCAGCAGTCACCCCTCTACGTGGGCAGGGGGCGAAGATACGCAGTATTTT.

This clonotype has just a few counts. The chain couples TRBV4-3 to TRBJ2-7, with D perhaps TRBD2 (5 bases). The CDR3 has 14 amino acids. Trimming removed 1 base from V and 0 bases from J, with 7 bases in between. Looked up from germline, CDR1 is LGHNA and CDR2 is YSLEER. Here the CDR3 DNA reads TGCGCCAGCAGCCAAGTAACTAGCTCCTACGAGCAGTACTTC. It translates to CASSQVTSSYEQYF.

This clonotype has a count of ten or more. The chain links TRBV12-3 or TRBV12-4 to TRBJ2-5; possible D gene TRBD1, 6 bases. V shed 5 bases and J shed 4 bases, with 14 bases lying between them. The CDR3 has 14 residues. CDR3 loop: CASSQQGPPETQYF. Written as DNA, the CDR3 is TGTGCCAGCAGTCAACAGGGTCCCCCAGAGACCCAGTACTTC.

This clonotype was seen only once. The conserved final phenylalanine or tryptophan is absent from the CDR3, which likely points to a read error. The chain has TRBV9 and TRBJ1-3; tentative D call: TRBD1 (5 bases). This CDR3 comprises 14 residues. Between the trimmed V and J ends, which lost 7 bases and 2 bases, there was a span of 13 bases. Germline lookup yields CDR1 SGDLS and CDR2 YYNGEE. The CDR3 DNA sequence: TGTGCCAGCGGTCCGGGGGGAGCTGGAAACACCATATATTTA. Amino acids: CASGPGGAGNTIYL.

For this clonotype: A clone one base away is much larger, so this may be a read error. J is TRBJ2-1 and V is TRBV24-1; D is unresolved. The CDR3 is 12 residues long. Germline V gene data show CDR1 as KGHDR and CDR2 as SFDVKD. The V end lost 1 base, the J end lost 6 bases, and 3 bases lay between the germline ends. The CDR3 here is CATSDFRNEQFF. CDR3 in DNA: TGTGCCACCAGTGATTTCCGCAATGAGCAGTTCTTC.